This TCR beta chain stems from a study of T cells after yellow fever vaccination. Broader study findings: Researchers report a weaker secondary response that nonetheless peaked faster, day 5 versus 15.

This clonotype was seen only a few times. Its cognate antigen is unknown. Each CDR3 protein is one row after TCRdb ran MiXCR on the 5' RACE reads. The sample consists of hundreds of thousands of distinct CDR3 sequences, approximately 4% of them appearing once. The CDR3 has 13 amino acids. V was cut by 10 bases and J by 1 base, with 10 bases left in between. CDR1 and CDR2 (germline): KGHSH, LQKENI. The TCR comes from a man younger than 30 who received the YFV17D yellow fever vaccine. The V and J genes are TRBV18 and TRBJ2-2, with unresolved D. This specimen was PBMCs, taken 5 days after the yellow fever booster vaccination. The CDR3 sequence is CANEWENTGELFF. The CDR3 nucleotides read TGTGCCAACGAATGGGAGAACACCGGGGAGCTGTTTTTT.